A selection of T cell receptor beta chains follows, all from one sample in a study of cytomegalovirus exposure and HLA in healthy donors. This table comes from immunoSEQ multiplex PCR, and its TCRdb copy is limited to in-frame clones, with some not included. This table holds about 170,000 clones, roughly 90% found once. Sequenced sample: PBMCs. These receptors all come from a woman aged 30 to 39 in good health and CMV-seronegative. Both conserved end residues are part of each CDR3. D genes are given only for firm matches. Size values are once, few and many counts, or a class for expanded clones, and some rows have none.

d_call,v_call,j_call,clone_size,cdr3_nt,cdr3_aa
TRBD2,TRBV29-1,TRBJ2-3,.,TGCAGCGTGTCGGGACTAGCGGGAGCGGGCGCAGATACGCAGTATTTT,CSVSGLAGAGADTQYF
TRBD1,TRBV4-1,TRBJ1-4,.,TGCGCCAGCAGCCATTACAGGGGTAGTGAAAAACTGTTTTTT,CASSHYRGSEKLFF
.,TRBV6-5,TRBJ1-2,.,TGTGCCCGTTCCCCGCCGTTGCTGGGCTACACCTTC,CARSPPLLGYTF
.,TRBV9,TRBJ2-5,.,TGTGCCAGCAGCGTAGTATCCGGGGAGACCCAGTACTTC,CASSVVSGETQYF
.,TRBV7-9,TRBJ2-1,.,TGTGCCAGCAGCCCCACCGGCTCCTACAATGAGCAGTTCTTC,CASSPTGSYNEQFF
.,TRBV25-1,TRBJ2-1,.,TGTGCCAGCAGTGAATTGGGGGTGAATGAGCAGTTCTTC,CASSELGVNEQFF
TRBD2,TRBV5-1,TRBJ2-1,once,TGCGCCAGCAGCTGGACTAGCGTGGGGTCCTACAATGAGCAGTTCTTC,CASSWTSVGSYNEQFF
.,TRBV19,TRBJ1-5,.,TGTGCCAGTATGAGGCAGGGAAATAGCGGGAATCAGCCCCAGCATTTT,CASMRQGNSGNQPQHF
.,TRBV4-3,TRBJ2-1,.,TGCGCCAGCAGCCCCGCCGCGGCTGGTGAGCAGTTCTTC,CASSPAAAGEQFF
.,TRBV11-2,TRBJ1-1,once,TGTGCCAGCAGCTTAGCGGGGGGGTTCGTCACTGAAGCTTTCTTT,CASSLAGGFVTEAFF
.,TRBV28,TRBJ2-7,.,TGTGCCAGCAGAACAATACAGCGGCAGAGCTACGAGCAGTACTTC,CASRTIQRQSYEQYF
.,TRBV2,TRBJ2-1,once,TGTGCCAGCAGGACAGCCGACTACCTATACAATGAGCAGTTCTTC,CASRTADYLYNEQFF
TRBD2,TRBV7-9,TRBJ2-1,once,TGTGCCAGCAGCTTAGTTGGCACTAGCGGATACAATGAGCAGTTCTTC,CASSLVGTSGYNEQFF
.,TRBV9,TRBJ2-1,few,TGTGCCAGCAGCCCCGGGGGCGGGAGATCCTACAATGAGCAGTTCTTC,CASSPGGGRSYNEQFF
.,TRBV27,TRBJ1-4,.,TGTGCCAGCATTCTACCGGGACTCTCGCCTGGGGAAAAACTGTTTTTT,CASILPGLSPGEKLFF
TRBD1,TRBV27,TRBJ1-1,.,TGTGCCAGCAGTCGACAGGGGGCGGAACCAGCTTTCTTT,CASSRQGAEPAFF
.,TRBV29-1,TRBJ1-2,.,TGCAGCGTTGAAGCAGTGGACAAGGATAGATTTAACTATGGCTACACCTTC,CSVEAVDKDRFNYGYTF
.,TRBV7-2,TRBJ2-1,.,TGTGCCAGCAGCTTCGGCCAGGGCAATGAGCAGTTCTTC,CASSFGQGNEQFF
.,TRBV7-2,TRBJ1-2,.,TGTGCCAGCAGCTTAGACGTCAGGGAATCAACTTACTATGGCTACACCTTC,CASSLDVRESTYYGYTF
TRBD2,TRBV5-4,TRBJ2-7,once,TGTGCCAGCAGCTACCTGACTAGCGGGGGCTCCTACGAGCAGTACTTC,CASSYLTSGGSYEQYF
.,TRBV7-6,TRBJ1-1,.,TGTGCCAGCACTCCCGAGGGCGCGGGAGGAATTACTGAAGCTTTCTTT,CASTPEGAGGITEAFF
.,TRBV6-5,TRBJ2-2,.,TGTGCCAGCAGTCCCAGGGTCTGGGGCACCGGGGAGCTGTTTTTT,CASSPRVWGTGELFF
TRBD1,TRBV4-1,TRBJ2-1,.,TGCGCCAGCAGCCAAGAGTTAACAGGGGAACCGTACAATGAGCAGTTCTTC,CASSQELTGEPYNEQFF
TRBD1,TRBV4-2,TRBJ2-1,.,TGTGCCAGCAGCCGCGCATCATCGGGACAGGGGATAGATGAGCAGTTCTTC,CASSRASSGQGIDEQFF
.,TRBV7-2,TRBJ1-4,.,TGTGCCAGCAGCTTAGATAGGGAGGGGTATGATGAAAAACTGTTTTTT,CASSLDREGYDEKLFF
.,TRBV11-1,TRBJ2-7,.,TGTGCCAGCCTCGGGGAGAGCGGCTACGAGCAGTACTTC,CASLGESGYEQYF
TRBD1,TRBV7-3,TRBJ1-2,.,TGTGCCAGCAGCTTAATACCCGGACAGGGCGGCTACACCTTC,CASSLIPGQGGYTF
.,TRBV19,TRBJ2-7,.,TGTGCCAGTAGTCCACTATCGGGGACTTACGAGCAGTACTTC,CASSPLSGTYEQYF
.,TRBV11-3,TRBJ1-1,.,TGTGCCAGCAGCTTCCCCGGGAATACGAACACTGAAGCTTTCTTT,CASSFPGNTNTEAFF
TRBD2,TRBV5-1,TRBJ2-7,.,TGCGCCAGCAGCGAGGGACTAGCGATGTACGAGCAGTACTTC,CASSEGLAMYEQYF
.,TRBV10-3,TRBJ1-5,few,TGTGCCGTCGCGGACAGCCATAGCAATCAGCCCCAGCATTTT,CAVADSHSNQPQHF
.,TRBV28,TRBJ1-5,.,TGTGCCAGCATTCCAACAGGACGGGGGGATTCTCAGCCCCAGCATTTT,CASIPTGRGDSQPQHF
TRBD1,TRBV9,TRBJ1-2,.,TGTGCCAGCAGCGTCCGGACAGGTGCTGGCTACACCTTC,CASSVRTGAGYTF
TRBD1,TRBV2,TRBJ2-5,.,TGTGCCAGCAGGGACAGGGGGCTCCAAGAGACCCAGTACTTC,CASRDRGLQETQYF
TRBD1,TRBV6-1,TRBJ2-5,few,TGTGCCAGCAGTGAAGGAGGACAGGGGGCGGAGACCCAGTACTTC,CASSEGGQGAETQYF
TRBD1,TRBV19,TRBJ1-5,.,TGTGCCAGTAGGTTTGACAGGGCTGTGAATCAGCCCCAGCATTTT,CASRFDRAVNQPQHF
TRBD2,TRBV19,TRBJ2-7,.,TGTGCCAGTAGTGTTCGGGGACTAGCGGAAGCCTACGAGCAGTACTTC,CASSVRGLAEAYEQYF
TRBD1,TRBV29-1,TRBJ2-5,.,TGCAGCGCCGCAGGACAGGGGGGGGAGACCCAGTACTTC,CSAAGQGGETQYF
.,TRBV6-1,TRBJ1-5,.,TGTGCCAGCAGTGAATTCGGCGGCCACAATCAGCCCCAGCATTTT,CASSEFGGHNQPQHF
TRBD2,TRBV5-1,TRBJ2-1,.,TGCGCCAGTAAAGCCCACAGGGGAACCGGGACTAGCGGGAGAGGCAATGAGCAGTTCTTC,CASKAHRGTGTSGRGNEQFF
TRBD2,TRBV15,TRBJ2-2,.,TGTGCCACCAGCAGGACTAGCGGGAGGTACACCGGGGAGCTGTTTTTT,CATSRTSGRYTGELFF
.,TRBV5-1,TRBJ1-3,.,TGCGCCAGCAGCTTGGAGGCAGACGGAATCTCTGGAAACACCATATATTTT,CASSLEADGISGNTIYF
.,TRBV5-6,TRBJ1-2,.,TGTGCCAGCAGCTTGCGTGGACACGCACAAGCTAACTATGGCTACACCTTC,CASSLRGHAQANYGYTF
.,TRBV7-8,TRBJ2-2,.,TGTGCCAGCAGCTTAGGCCTCCCAGAAATCAACACCGGGGAGCTGTTTTTT,CASSLGLPEINTGELFF
.,TRBV6-5,TRBJ1-2,.,TGTGCCAGCAGTTACTCGGGAGAGCAACTCGGCTACACCTTC,CASSYSGEQLGYTF
.,TRBV7-9,TRBJ2-1,.,TGTGCCAGCAGCTTAGGATTTCGCATGGTGCAGTTCTTC,CASSLGFRMVQFF
TRBD2,TRBV5-1,TRBJ2-1,once,TGCGCCAGCAGCCTCGGGCTGCGGGAGGGGAATGAGCAGTTCTTC,CASSLGLREGNEQFF
.,TRBV2,TRBJ1-1,.,TGTGCCAGCAGTGTTTCAACAGGGAACACTGAAGCTTTCTTT,CASSVSTGNTEAFF
.,TRBV7-2,TRBJ2-7,few,TGTGCCAGCAGCTCAGACAGTGGGCGTTTTACCTACGAGCAGTACTTC,CASSSDSGRFTYEQYF
.,TRBV7-2,TRBJ2-1,.,TGTGCCAGCAGCGGGGGGCCACTTAATGAGCAGTTCTTC,CASSGGPLNEQFF